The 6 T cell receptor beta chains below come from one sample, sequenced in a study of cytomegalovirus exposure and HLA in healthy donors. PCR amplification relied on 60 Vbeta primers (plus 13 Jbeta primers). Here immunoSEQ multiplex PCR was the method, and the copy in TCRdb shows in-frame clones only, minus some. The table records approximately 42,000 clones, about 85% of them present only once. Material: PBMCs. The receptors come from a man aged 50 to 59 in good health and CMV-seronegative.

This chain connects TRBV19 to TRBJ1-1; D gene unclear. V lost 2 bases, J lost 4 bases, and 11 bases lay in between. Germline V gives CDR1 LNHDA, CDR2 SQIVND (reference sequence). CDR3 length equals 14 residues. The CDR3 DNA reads TGTGCCAGTAGTATATTTTCGGGTAGCACTGAAGCTTTCTTT. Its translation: CASSIFSGSTEAFF. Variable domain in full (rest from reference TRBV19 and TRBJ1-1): DGGITQSPKYLFRKEGQNVTLSCEQNLNHDAMYWYRQDPGQGLRLIYYSQIVNDFQKGDIAEGYSVSREKKESFPLTVTSAQKNPTAFYLCASSIFSGSTEAFFGQGTRLTVV.

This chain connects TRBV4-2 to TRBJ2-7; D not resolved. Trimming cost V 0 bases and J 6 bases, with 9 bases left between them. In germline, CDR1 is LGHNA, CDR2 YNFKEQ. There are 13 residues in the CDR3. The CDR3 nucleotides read TGTGCCAGCAGCCAAGAGGCGGCCTCCGAGCAGTACTTC. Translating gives CASSQEAASEQYF.

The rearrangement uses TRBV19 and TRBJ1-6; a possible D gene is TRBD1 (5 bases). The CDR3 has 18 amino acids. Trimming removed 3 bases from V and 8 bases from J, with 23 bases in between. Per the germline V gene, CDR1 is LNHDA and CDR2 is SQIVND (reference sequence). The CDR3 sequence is CASSMRGEVSERHSPLHF. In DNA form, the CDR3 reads TGTGCCAGTAGTATGCGGGGGGAAGTATCGGAAAGACATTCACCCCTCCACTTT.

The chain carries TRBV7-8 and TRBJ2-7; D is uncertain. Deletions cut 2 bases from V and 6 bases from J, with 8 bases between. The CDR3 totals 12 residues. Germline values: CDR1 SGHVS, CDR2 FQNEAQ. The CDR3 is CASSLLVTEQYF. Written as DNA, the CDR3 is TGTGCCAGCAGCTTACTAGTAACCGAGCAGTACTTC.

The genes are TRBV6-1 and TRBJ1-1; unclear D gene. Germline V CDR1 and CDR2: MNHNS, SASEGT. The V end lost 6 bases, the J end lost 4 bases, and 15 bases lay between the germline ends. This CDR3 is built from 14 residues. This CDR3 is CASRQQWLGTEAFF. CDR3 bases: TGTGCCAGCAGGCAACAGTGGTTGGGCACTGAAGCTTTCTTT.

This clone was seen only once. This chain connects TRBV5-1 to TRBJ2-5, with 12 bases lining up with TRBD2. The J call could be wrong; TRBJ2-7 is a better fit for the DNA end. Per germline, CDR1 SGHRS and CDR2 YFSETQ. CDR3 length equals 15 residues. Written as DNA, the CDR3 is TGCGCCAGCAGCTTGTCTAGCGGGAGGGCCTACGAGCAGTACTTC. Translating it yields CASSLSSGRAYEQYF.